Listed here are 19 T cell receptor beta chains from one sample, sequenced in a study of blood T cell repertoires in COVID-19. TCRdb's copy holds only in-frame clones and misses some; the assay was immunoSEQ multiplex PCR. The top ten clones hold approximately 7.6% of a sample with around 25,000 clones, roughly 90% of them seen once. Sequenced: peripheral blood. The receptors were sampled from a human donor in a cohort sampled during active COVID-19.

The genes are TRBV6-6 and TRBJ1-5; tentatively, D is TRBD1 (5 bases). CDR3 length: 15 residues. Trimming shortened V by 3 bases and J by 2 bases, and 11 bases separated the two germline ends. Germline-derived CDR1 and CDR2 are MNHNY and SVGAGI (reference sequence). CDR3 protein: CASSYGGTGNQPQHF. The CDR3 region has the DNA TGTGCCAGCAGTTATGGGGGGACGGGCAATCAGCCCCAGCATTTT.

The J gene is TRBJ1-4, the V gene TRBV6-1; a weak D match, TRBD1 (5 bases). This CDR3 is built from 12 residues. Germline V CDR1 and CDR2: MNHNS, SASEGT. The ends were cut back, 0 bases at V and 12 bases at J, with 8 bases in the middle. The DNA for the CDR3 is TGTGCCAGCAGTGAAGCCAAAGGGGAACTGTTTTTT. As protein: CASSEAKGELFF.

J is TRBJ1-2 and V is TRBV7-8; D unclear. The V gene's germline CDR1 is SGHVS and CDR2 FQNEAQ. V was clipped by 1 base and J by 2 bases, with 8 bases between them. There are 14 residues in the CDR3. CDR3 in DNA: TGTGCCAGCAGCTTAGACTCGGGGAACTATGGCTACACCTTC. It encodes CASSLDSGNYGYTF.

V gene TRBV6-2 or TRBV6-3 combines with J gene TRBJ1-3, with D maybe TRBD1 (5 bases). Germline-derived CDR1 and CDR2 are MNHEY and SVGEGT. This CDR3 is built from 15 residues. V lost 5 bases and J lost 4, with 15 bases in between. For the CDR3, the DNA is TGTGCCAGCAGTCCCCCGCAGGGAGGAGGAAACACCATATATTTT. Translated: CASSPPQGGGNTIYF.

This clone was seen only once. The CDR3 here is CASSPTRIEQFF. As DNA, the CDR3 is TGTGCCAGCAGTCCGACTCGCATCGAGCAGTTCTTC. The rearrangement links TRBV2 to TRBJ2-1, with D unresolved. V was pared by 5 bases and J by 10 bases, with 12 bases between. Germline V gene sequence: CDR1 SNHLY, CDR2 FYNNEI. The CDR3 covers 12 residues. The full variable domain, rest sourced from reference TRBV2 and TRBJ2-1, is EPEVTQTPSHQVTQMGQEVILRCVPISNHLYFYWYRQILGQKVEFLVSFYNNEISEKSEIFDDQFSVERPDGSNFTLKIRSTKLEDSAMYFCASSPTRIEQFFGPGTRLTVL.

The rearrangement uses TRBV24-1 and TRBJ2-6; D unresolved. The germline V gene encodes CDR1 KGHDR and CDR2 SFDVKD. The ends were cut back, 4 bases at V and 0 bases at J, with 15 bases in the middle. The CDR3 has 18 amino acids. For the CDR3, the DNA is TGTGCCACCAGTGAGTCTCGTAACGCGTTCTCTGGGGCCAACGTCCTGACTTTC. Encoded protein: CATSESRNAFSGANVLTF.

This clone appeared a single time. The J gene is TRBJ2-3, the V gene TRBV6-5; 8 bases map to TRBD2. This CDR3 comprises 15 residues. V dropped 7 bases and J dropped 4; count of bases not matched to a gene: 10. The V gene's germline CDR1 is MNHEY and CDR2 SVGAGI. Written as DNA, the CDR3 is TGTGCCAGCATAAGGTATCGCGGGAGGTCAGATACGCAGTATTTT. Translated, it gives CASIRYRGRSDTQYF.

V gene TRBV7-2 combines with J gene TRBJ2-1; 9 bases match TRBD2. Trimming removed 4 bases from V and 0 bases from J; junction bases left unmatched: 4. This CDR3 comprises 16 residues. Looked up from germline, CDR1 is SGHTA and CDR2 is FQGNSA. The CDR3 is CASSSGLASSYNEQFF. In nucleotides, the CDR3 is TGTGCCAGCAGCTCGGGACTAGCAAGCTCCTACAATGAGCAGTTCTTC.

The CDR3 here is CASSPSGTAGRKYQPQHF. Here the CDR3 DNA reads TGTGCCAGTAGTCCCTCAGGAACGGCAGGTCGAAAGTATCAGCCCCAGCATTTT. The chain has TRBV19 and TRBJ1-5; no clear D. Germline loops: CDR1 LNHDA, CDR2 SQIVND (reference sequence). The CDR3 is 18 amino acids. V lost 5 bases, J lost 5 bases, and 25 bases lay in between.

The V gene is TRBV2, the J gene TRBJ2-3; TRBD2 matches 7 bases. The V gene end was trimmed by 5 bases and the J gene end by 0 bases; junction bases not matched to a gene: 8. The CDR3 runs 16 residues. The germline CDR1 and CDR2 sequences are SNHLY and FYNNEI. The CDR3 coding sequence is TGTGCCAGCAGTCAGCGGGGTGTCTCTAGCACAGATACGCAGTATTTT. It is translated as CASSQRGVSSTDTQYF. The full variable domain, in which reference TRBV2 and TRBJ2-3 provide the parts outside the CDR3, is EPEVTQTPSHQVTQMGQEVILRCVPISNHLYFYWYRQILGQKVEFLVSFYNNEISEKSEIFDDQFSVERPDGSNFTLKIRSTKLEDSAMYFCASSQRGVSSTDTQYFGPGTRLTVL.

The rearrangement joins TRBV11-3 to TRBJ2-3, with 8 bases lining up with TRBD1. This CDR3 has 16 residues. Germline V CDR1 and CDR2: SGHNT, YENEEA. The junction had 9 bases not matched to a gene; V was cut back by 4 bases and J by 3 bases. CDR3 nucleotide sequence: TGTGCCAGCAGCTCGGGCAGGGGGCGGGAAACAGATACGCAGTATTTT. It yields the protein CASSSGRGRETDTQYF. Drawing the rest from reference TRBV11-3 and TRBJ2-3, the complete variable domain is EAGVVQSPRYKIIEKKQPVAFWCNPISGHNTLYWYLQNLGQGPELLIRYENEEAVDDSQLPKDRFSAERLKGVDSTLKIQPAELGDSAVYLCASSSGRGRETDTQYFGPGTRLTVL.

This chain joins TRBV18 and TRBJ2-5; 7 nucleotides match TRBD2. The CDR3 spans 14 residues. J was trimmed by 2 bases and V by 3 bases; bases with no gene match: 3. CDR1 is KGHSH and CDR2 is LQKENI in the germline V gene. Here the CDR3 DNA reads TGTGCCAGCTCACCCGGGACTACGCAAGAGACCCAGTACTTC. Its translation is CASSPGTTQETQYF.

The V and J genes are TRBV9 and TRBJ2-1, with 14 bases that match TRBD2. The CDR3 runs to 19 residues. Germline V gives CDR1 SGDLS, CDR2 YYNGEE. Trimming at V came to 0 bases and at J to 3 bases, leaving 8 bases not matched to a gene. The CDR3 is CASSVGGSTSGGGYNEQFF. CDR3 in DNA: TGTGCCAGCAGCGTAGGTGGTTCGACTAGCGGGGGGGGCTACAATGAGCAGTTCTTC. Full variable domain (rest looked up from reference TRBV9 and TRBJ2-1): DSGVTQTPKHLITATGQRVTLRCSPRSGDLSVYWYQQSLDQGLQFLIQYYNGEERAKGNILERFSAQQFPDLHSELNLSSLELGDSALYFCASSVGGSTSGGGYNEQFFGPGTRLTVL.

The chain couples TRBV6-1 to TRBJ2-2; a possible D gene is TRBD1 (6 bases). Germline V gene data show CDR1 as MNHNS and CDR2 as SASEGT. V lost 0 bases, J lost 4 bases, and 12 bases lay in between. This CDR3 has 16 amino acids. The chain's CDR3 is CASSEAPGVVTGELFF. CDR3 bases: TGTGCCAGCAGTGAAGCCCCAGGGGTAGTCACCGGGGAGCTGTTTTTT.

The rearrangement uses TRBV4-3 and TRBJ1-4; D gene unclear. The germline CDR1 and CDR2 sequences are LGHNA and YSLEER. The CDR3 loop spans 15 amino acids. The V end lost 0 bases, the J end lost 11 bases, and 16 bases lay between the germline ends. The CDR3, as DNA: TGCGCCAGCAGCCAAGATTCGGGAACAGCGGGTAAACTGTTTTTT. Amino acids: CASSQDSGTAGKLFF.

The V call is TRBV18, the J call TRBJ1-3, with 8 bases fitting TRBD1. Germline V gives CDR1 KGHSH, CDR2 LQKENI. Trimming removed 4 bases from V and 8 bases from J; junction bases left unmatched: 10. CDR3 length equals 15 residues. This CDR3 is CASSQGQGGPDTIYF. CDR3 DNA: TGTGCCAGCTCACAAGGACAGGGTGGACCGGACACCATATATTTT.

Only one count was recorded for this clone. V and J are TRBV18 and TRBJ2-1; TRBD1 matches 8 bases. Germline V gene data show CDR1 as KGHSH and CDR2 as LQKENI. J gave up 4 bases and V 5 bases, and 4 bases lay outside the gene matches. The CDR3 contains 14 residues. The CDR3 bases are TGTGCCAGCTCATTCGGGACAGGATACAATGAGCAGTTCTTC. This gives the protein CASSFGTGYNEQFF.

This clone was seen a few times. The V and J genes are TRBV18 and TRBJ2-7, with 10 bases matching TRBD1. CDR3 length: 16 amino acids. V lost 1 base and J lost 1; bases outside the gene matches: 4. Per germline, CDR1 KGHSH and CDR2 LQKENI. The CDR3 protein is CASSPLRTGGSYEQYF. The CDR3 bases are TGTGCCAGCTCACCACTTCGGACAGGGGGGTCCTACGAGCAGTACTTC.

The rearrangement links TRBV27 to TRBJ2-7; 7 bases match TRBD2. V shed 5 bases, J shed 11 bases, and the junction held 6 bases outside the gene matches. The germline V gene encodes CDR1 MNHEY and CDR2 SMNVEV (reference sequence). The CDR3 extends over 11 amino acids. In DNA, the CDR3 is TGTGCCAGCAGTAGCGGGGCCAGGGAGTACTTC. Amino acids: CASSSGAREYF.